These 14 T cell receptor beta chains share one sample of origin, sequenced in a study of T cells in Graves' hyperthyroidism and ophthalmopathy. Amplification yielded TCR beta CDR3 regions, with RNA transcripts as the source. Carried out on the TCR CDR3, a first-round RT-PCR used the HTBI primer set. MiXCR was run by TCRdb on the multiplex PCR reads, yielding one entry per CDR3 protein. The sample lists under 400,000 distinct CDR3 sequences, about 13% occurring once. Source material: blood. These receptors originate from a woman aged 18 to 35 with Graves' hyperthyroidism.

V and J are TRBV20-1 and TRBJ2-7, with D possibly TRBD2 on 6 matching bases. V was shortened by 1 base and J by 2 bases, with 12 bases between the two germline ends. The length of the CDR3 is 14 residues. Germline assignment: CDR1 DFQATT and CDR2 SNEGSKA (reference sequence). CDR3 region: CSARGGGLAYEQYF. The CDR3, as DNA: TGCAGTGCTAGAGGTGGAGGGCTCGCCTACGAGCAGTACTTC.

CDR3 in amino acids: CSARDGLELELFF. The CDR3 DNA sequence: TGCAGTGCTAGAGACGGACTGGAACTAGAGCTGTTTTTT. The rearrangement links TRBV20-1 to TRBJ2-2; TRBD2 is a possible D gene (5 bases). V was clipped by 0 bases and J by 11 bases, with 13 bases between them. Germline CDR1 is DFQATT and CDR2 is SNEGSKA (reference sequence). The CDR3 loop spans 13 amino acids.

This clonotype was observed many times. The chain links TRBV5-1 to TRBJ2-1; 8 bases map to TRBD1. The CDR3 is 14 residues long. J gave up 6 bases and V 2 bases, and 4 bases lay outside the gene matches. Germline assignment: CDR1 SGHRS and CDR2 YFSETQ. The CDR3 nucleotides are TGCGCCAGCAGCTTTAGGACAGGGTCCAATGAGCAGTTCTTC. Its protein is CASSFRTGSNEQFF.

This clonotype was detected once. The V and J genes are TRBV28 and TRBJ2-2, with 9 nucleotides matching TRBD2. The CDR3 length is 14 residues. Germline CDR1 is MDHEN and CDR2 is SYDVKM. Trimming took 8 bases from V and 4 from J; bases not matched to a gene: 5. CDR3 sequence reads: CASLTGLATGELFF. DNA for the CDR3: TGTGCCAGCTTGACGGGACTAGCCACCGGGGAGCTGTTTTTT.

This clonotype was picked up many times. V usage is TRBV4-3 and J usage is TRBJ2-7; D is ambiguous. Trimming pared 1 base from V and 7 bases from J, leaving 20 bases between. Germline V gene lookup returns CDR1 LGHNA and CDR2 YSLEER. The CDR3 has 16 residues. CDR3 residues: CASSQGPPPQAREQYF. The CDR3 coding sequence is TGCGCCAGCAGCCAAGGCCCCCCTCCTCAGGCTAGAGAGCAGTACTTC.

This clonotype has just a few counts. The V and J genes are TRBV3-1 and TRBJ1-1; 7 nucleotides match TRBD1. There are 14 residues in the CDR3. Germline loops: CDR1 LGHDT, CDR2 YNNKEL (reference sequence). J gave up 4 bases and V 0 bases, and 2 bases lay outside the gene matches. The CDR3 reads CASSQEQGGTEAFF. In DNA, the CDR3 is TGTGCCAGCAGCCAAGAGCAGGGGGGCACTGAAGCTTTCTTT.

The chain links TRBV19 to TRBJ2-1; TRBD1 matches 8 bases. After removal of 6 bases from V and 0 bases from J, the junction contained 4 bases not matched to a gene. The length of the CDR3 is 15 residues. Germline V CDR1 and CDR2: LNHDA, SQIVND (reference sequence). CDR3 protein: CASRPGQGSYNEQFF. The CDR3 DNA reads TGTGCCAGTAGGCCCGGACAGGGCTCCTACAATGAGCAGTTCTTC.

This clonotype was detected many times. The V gene is TRBV20-1, the J gene TRBJ2-1; D is ambiguous. The CDR3 has 13 amino acids. Germline V lookup: CDR1 DFQATT, CDR2 SNEGSKA (reference sequence). The V gene lost 1 base and the J gene lost 7 bases, with 11 bases spanning the gap. CDR3 in DNA: TGCAGTGCTAGAGGCCCAATTGGGAATGAGCAGTTCTTC. Protein sequence: CSARGPIGNEQFF.

At least ten counts were recorded for this clonotype. The chain has TRBV6-2 or TRBV6-3 and TRBJ2-1; 9 bases are shared with TRBD2. Germline CDR1 and CDR2: MNHEY and SVGEGT. The junction had 11 bases not matched to a gene; V was cut back by 2 bases and J by 3 bases. CDR3 length: 18 residues. The CDR3 protein is CASSYTRKTSGNYNEQFF. CDR3 bases: TGTGCCAGCAGTTACACCCGGAAGACTAGCGGAAACTACAATGAGCAGTTCTTC.

This clonotype appeared a few times. This may come from a read error, since a much larger clone is one base off. The chain joins TRBV11-2 to TRBJ2-5; TRBD2 matches at 8 bases. Germline lookup yields CDR1 SGHAT and CDR2 FQNNGV. There are 15 residues in the CDR3. CDR3 sequence reads: CASSPREGLQEAQYF. For the CDR3, the DNA is TGTGCCAGCAGCCCCCGGGAGGGCCTCCAAGAGGCCCAGTACTTC.

This clonotype was recorded at least ten times. The chain joins TRBV12-5 to TRBJ1-2, with D perhaps TRBD1 (5 bases). With 7 bases removed from V and 4 bases from J, the gap between germline ends came to 16 bases. Germline-derived CDR1 and CDR2 are LGHNT and FRNRAP. The CDR3 consists of 14 residues. The CDR3 sequence is CASATSGGVYGYTF. CDR3 DNA: TGTGCTAGTGCCACCTCGGGAGGGGTCTATGGCTACACCTTC.

This clonotype was detected many times. This chain links TRBV6-1 with TRBJ1-4; no reliable D call. The CDR3 length is 16 residues. Germline V gene sequence: CDR1 MNHNS, CDR2 SASEGT. The V end lost 5 bases, the J end lost 2 bases, and 15 bases lay between the germline ends. The chain's CDR3 is CASSPPRTHTNEKLFF. In DNA, the CDR3 is TGTGCCAGCAGTCCACCCCGGACGCACACTAATGAAAAACTGTTTTTT.

This clonotype was observed at least ten times. This chain links TRBV6-1 with TRBJ2-1; 8 positions match TRBD2. There are 15 residues in the CDR3. The germline V gene has CDR1 MNHNS and CDR2 SASEGT. J lost 0 bases, V lost 8 bases, and 6 bases had no gene match. CDR3 in DNA: TGTGCCAGCCGGCAACTAGCGGACTCCTACAATGAGCAGTTCTTC. Translated: CASRQLADSYNEQFF.

This clonotype has at least ten counts. This rearrangement joins TRBV12-3 or TRBV12-4 to TRBJ1-6; D ambiguous. The length of the CDR3 is 15 residues. V lost 7 bases and J lost 9, with 19 bases in between. CDR3 DNA sequence: TGTGCCAGCACCCTCGCGGGGTTCGGTTTTTCACCCCTCCACTTT. Translated, it gives CASTLAGFGFSPLHF.